The entry that follows covers one T cell receptor (beta chain) sequence. This sample is drawn from a study of CD8 T cells in Susac syndrome. RNA in amounts of roughly 0.5 to 1 ug was reverse transcribed with random hexamers. The amplification used immunoSEQ multiplex PCR on TCR beta CDR3; it spanned 54 Vbeta and 13 Jbeta. Via MiXCR, TCRdb re-called the immunoSEQ multiplex PCR reads, giving one row per CDR3 protein. The sample consists of approximately 170,000 distinct CDR3 sequences, roughly 94% of them appearing once. V lost 2 bases, J lost 4 bases, and 3 bases stayed unmatched. Germline loops: CDR1 MNHEY, CDR2 SMNVEV (reference sequence). There are 14 residues in the CDR3.

Sequencing was carried out using CD4+ T cells from PBMCs. The chain links TRBV27 to TRBJ1-2; 8 bases line up with TRBD1. This receptor was taken from a human donor with multiple sclerosis. The CDR3: CASSLTGTGYGYTF. As DNA, the CDR3 is TGTGCCAGCAGTTTAACCGGGACAGGCTATGGCTACACCTTC.